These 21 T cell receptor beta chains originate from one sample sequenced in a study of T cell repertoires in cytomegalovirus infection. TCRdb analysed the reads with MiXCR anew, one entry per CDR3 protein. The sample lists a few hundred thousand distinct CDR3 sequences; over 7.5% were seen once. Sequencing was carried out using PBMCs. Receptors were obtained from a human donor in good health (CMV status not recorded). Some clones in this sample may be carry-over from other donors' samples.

CDR3 region: CASSLLYTGELFF. As DNA, the CDR3 is TGTGCCAGCAGTTTATTATACACCGGGGAGCTGTTTTTT. V usage is TRBV28 and J usage is TRBJ2-2; no reliable D call. The V gene lost 1 base and the J gene lost 3 bases, with 3 bases spanning the gap. Per germline, CDR1 MDHEN and CDR2 SYDVKM. This CDR3 is built from 13 residues.

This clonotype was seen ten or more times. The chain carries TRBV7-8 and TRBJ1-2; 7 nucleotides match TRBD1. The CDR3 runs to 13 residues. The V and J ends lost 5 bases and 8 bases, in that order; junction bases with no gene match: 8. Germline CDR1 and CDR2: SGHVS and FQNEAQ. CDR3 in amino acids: CASSPDRVGGYTF. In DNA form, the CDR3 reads TGTGCCAGCAGCCCTGACAGGGTGGGGGGCTACACCTTC.

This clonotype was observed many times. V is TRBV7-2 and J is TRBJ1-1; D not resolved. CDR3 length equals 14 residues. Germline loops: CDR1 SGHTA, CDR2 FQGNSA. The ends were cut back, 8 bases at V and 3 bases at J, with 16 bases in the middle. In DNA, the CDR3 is TGTGCCAGCGGGATACGGTCGGGAGACACTGAAGCTTTCTTT. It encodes CASGIRSGDTEAFF. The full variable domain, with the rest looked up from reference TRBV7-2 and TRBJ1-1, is GAGVSQSPSNKVTEKGKDVELRCDPISGHTALYWYRQSLGQGLEFLIYFQGNSAPDKSGLPSDRFSAERTGGSVSTLTIQRTQQEDSAVYLCASGIRSGDTEAFFGQGTRLTVV.

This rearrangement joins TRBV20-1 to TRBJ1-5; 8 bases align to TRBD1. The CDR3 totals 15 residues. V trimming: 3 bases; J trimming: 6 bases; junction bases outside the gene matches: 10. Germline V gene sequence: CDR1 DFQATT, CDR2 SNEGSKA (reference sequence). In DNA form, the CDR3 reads TGCAGTGCTAGTCCCTTCCAGGGGGCGAGTCAGCCCCAGCATTTT. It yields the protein CSASPFQGASQPQHF.

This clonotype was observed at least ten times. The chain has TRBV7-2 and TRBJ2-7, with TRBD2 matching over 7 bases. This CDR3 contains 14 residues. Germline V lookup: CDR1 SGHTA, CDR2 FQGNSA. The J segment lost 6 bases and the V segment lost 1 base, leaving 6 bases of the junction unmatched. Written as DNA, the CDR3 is TGTGCCAGCAGCTTAGGGGGGGGGGTTGGCGAGCAGTACTTC. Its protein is CASSLGGGVGEQYF.

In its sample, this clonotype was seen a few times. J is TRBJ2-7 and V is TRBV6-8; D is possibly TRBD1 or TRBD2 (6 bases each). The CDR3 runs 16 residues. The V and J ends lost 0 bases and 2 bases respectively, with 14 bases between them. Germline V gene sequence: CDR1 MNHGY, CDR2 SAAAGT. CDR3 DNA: TGTGCCAGCAGTTACTCCTCCATCGGGGGCGCCTACGAGCAGTACTTC. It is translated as CASSYSSIGGAYEQYF.

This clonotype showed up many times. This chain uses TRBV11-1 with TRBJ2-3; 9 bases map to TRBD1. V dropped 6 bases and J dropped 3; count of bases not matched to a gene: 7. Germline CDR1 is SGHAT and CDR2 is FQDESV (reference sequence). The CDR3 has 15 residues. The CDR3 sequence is CASSYGDRVTDTQYF. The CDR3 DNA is TGTGCCAGCAGTTACGGGGACAGGGTAACAGATACGCAGTATTTT.

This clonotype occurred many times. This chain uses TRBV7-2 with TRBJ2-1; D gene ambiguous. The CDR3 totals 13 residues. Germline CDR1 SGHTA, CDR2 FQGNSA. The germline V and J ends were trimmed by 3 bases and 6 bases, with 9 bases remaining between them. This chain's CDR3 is CASSLALGNEQFF. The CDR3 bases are TGTGCCAGCAGCTTGGCTCTCGGCAATGAGCAGTTCTTC.

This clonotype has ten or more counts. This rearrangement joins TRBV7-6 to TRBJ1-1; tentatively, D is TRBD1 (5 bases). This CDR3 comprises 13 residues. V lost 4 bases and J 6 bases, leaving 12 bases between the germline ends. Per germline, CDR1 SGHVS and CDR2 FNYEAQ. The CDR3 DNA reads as TGTGCCAGCAGCTGGGGTACGGGGGCTGAAGCTTTCTTT. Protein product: CASSWGTGAEAFF.

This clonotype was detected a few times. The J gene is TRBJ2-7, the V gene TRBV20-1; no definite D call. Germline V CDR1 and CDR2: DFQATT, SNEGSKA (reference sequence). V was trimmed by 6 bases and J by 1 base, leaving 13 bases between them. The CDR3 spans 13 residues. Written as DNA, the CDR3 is TGCAGTGCCATTCGGACCGAGTCCTACGAGCAGTACTTC. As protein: CSAIRTESYEQYF.

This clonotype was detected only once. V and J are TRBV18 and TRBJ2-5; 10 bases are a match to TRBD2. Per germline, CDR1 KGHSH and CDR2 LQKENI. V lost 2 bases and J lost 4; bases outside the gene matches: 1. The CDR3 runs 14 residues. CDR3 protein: CASSPTSGAETQYF. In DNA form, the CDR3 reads TGTGCCAGCTCACCAACTAGCGGGGCAGAGACCCAGTACTTC.

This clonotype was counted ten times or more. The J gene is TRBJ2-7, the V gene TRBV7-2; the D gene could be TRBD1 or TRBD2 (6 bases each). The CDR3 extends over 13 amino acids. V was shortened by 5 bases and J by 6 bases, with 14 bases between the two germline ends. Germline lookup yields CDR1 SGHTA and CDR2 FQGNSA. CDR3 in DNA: TGTGCCAGCAGCCGGATGGGGGGCGGCGAGCAGTACTTC. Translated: CASSRMGGGEQYF. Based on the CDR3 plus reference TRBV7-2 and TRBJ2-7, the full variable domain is GAGVSQSPSNKVTEKGKDVELRCDPISGHTALYWYRQSLGQGLEFLIYFQGNSAPDKSGLPSDRFSAERTGGSVSTLTIQRTQQEDSAVYLCASSRMGGGEQYFGPGTRLTVT.

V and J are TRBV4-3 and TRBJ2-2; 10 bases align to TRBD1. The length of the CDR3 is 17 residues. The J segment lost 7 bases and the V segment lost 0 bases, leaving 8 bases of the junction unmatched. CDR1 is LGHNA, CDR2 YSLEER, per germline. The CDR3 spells CASSQDIGQGDLGELFF. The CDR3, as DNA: TGCGCCAGCAGCCAAGATATAGGACAGGGGGATCTCGGGGAGCTGTTTTTT.

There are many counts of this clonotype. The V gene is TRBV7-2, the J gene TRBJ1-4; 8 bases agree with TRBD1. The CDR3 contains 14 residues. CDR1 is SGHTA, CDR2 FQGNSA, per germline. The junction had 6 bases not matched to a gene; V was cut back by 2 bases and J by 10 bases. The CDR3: CASSLQGASGKLFF. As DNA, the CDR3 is TGTGCCAGCAGCTTACAGGGGGCATCTGGAAAACTGTTTTTT.

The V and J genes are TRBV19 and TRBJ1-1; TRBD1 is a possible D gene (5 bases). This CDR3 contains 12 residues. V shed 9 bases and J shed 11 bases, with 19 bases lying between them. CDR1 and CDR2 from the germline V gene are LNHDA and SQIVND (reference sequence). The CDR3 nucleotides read TGTGCCAGCGCGACCGGGGGAGGTGGTGCTTTCTTT. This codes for CASATGGGGAFF.

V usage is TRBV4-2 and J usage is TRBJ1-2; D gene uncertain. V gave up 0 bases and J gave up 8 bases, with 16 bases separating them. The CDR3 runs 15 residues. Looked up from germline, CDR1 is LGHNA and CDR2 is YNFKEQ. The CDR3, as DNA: TGTGCCAGCAGCCAAGATAGCCCTGTGCCGGCCGGCTACACCTTC. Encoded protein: CASSQDSPVPAGYTF.

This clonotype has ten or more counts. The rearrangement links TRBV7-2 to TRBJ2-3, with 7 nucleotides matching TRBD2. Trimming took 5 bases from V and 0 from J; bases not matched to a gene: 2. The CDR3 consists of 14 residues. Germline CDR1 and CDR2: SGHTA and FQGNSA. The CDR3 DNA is TGTGCCAGCAGCAGGGGACTAAGCACAGATACGCAGTATTTT. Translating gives CASSRGLSTDTQYF.

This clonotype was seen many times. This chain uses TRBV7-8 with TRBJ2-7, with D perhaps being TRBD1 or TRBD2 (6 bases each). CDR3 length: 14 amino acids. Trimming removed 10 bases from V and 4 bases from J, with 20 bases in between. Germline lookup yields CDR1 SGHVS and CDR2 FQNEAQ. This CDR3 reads CATRGRGGTYEQYF. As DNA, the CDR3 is TGTGCCACCCGGGGGCGGGGTGGGACTTACGAGCAGTACTTC.

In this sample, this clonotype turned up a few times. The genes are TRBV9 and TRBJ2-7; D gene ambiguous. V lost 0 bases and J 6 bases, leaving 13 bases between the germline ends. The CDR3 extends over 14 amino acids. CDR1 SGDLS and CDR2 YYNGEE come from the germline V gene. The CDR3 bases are TGTGCCAGCAGCGTAGCTCCTCAAGAAACCGAGCAGTACTTC. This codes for CASSVAPQETEQYF. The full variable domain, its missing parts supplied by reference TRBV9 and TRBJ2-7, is DSGVTQTPKHLITATGQRVTLRCSPRSGDLSVYWYQQSLDQGLQFLIQYYNGEERAKGNILERFSAQQFPDLHSELNLSSLELGDSALYFCASSVAPQETEQYFGPGTRLTVT.

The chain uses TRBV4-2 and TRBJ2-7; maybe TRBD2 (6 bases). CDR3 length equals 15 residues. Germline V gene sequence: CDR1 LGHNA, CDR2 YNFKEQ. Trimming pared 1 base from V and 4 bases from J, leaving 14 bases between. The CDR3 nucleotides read TGTGCCAGCAGCCAAGCAGCCCTACTAGCTTACGAGCAGTACTTC. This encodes CASSQAALLAYEQYF.

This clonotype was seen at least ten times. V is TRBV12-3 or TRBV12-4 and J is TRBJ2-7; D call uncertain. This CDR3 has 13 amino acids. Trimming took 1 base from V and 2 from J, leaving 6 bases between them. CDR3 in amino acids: CASSLGPTYEQYF. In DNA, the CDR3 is TGTGCCAGCAGTTTAGGGCCTACCTACGAGCAGTACTTC.